The 13 T cell receptor beta chains below come from one sample, sequenced in a study of shared clonotypes between healthy human individuals. Using immunoSEQ multiplex PCR, the repertoire was profiled, and TCRdb retains in-frame clones only, with some absent. The data show more than 2 million clones, around 95% seen once. Terminally differentiated effector memory CD45RA+ cells were excluded by CCR7 positive selection of CD45RO-negative cells. Sequenced sample: naive CD8+ T cells from PBMCs. The receptors here all came from a man younger than 30 in good health. Some clones in this sample may be carry-over from other donors' samples.

J is TRBJ1-4 and V is TRBV7-9; the D gene is possibly TRBD1 (6 bases). CDR1 SEHNR and CDR2 FQNEAQ come from the germline V gene (reference sequence). The CDR3 length is 17 residues. The V and J ends lost 3 bases and 2 bases respectively, with 16 bases between them. As DNA, the CDR3 is TGTGCCAGCAGCTTGGGGCTACAGGGAAACACTAATGAAAAACTGTTTTTT. This encodes CASSLGLQGNTNEKLFF.

The gene calls are TRBV5-1 and TRBJ2-7; D possibly corresponds to TRBD2 (6 bases). This CDR3 spans 15 amino acids. Germline loops: CDR1 SGHRS, CDR2 YFSETQ. Deletions cut 0 bases from V and 2 bases from J, with 12 bases between. The CDR3 DNA reads TGCGCCAGCAGCTTGGCAGCTAGCGAGACCTACGAGCAGTACTTC. Encoded protein: CASSLAASETYEQYF.

This chain uses TRBV4-2 with TRBJ2-7, with TRBD2 identical over 9 bases. Unmatched junction bases numbered 10, after V lost 1 base and J lost 6 bases. This CDR3 is built from 16 residues. Germline assignment: CDR1 LGHNA and CDR2 YNFKEQ. CDR3 DNA: TGTGCCAGCAGCCAAGCGGGGCTAGCGGGATCGGGCGAGCAGTACTTC. Translating it yields CASSQAGLAGSGEQYF.

The rearrangement links TRBV19 to TRBJ2-3; TRBD2 aligns across 7 bases. V was pared by 0 bases and J by 1 base, with 4 bases of the junction left unmatched. Germline V gives CDR1 LNHDA, CDR2 SQIVND (reference sequence). The CDR3 consists of 16 residues. This CDR3 reads CASSIEGGSGTDTQYF. The CDR3 DNA is TGTGCCAGTAGTATAGAGGGCGGGAGCGGCACAGATACGCAGTATTTT.

The rearrangement links TRBV6-5 to TRBJ1-2, with TRBD1 matching over 9 bases. CDR3 length equals 15 residues. Per the germline V gene, CDR1 is MNHEY and CDR2 is SVGAGI. Trimming cost V 6 bases and J 1 base; bases outside gene matches: 6. CDR3 DNA: TGTGCCAGCAGCAGGGACAGGGCGGATAACTATGGCTACACCTTC. It is translated as CASSRDRADNYGYTF.

The chain joins TRBV7-9 to TRBJ2-1; D gene unclear. The V end lost 3 bases, the J end lost 0 bases, and 15 bases lay between the germline ends. CDR3 length equals 17 residues. CDR1 is SEHNR and CDR2 is FQNEAQ in the germline V gene (reference sequence). The CDR3 DNA reads as TGTGCCAGCAGCTTGGTAATGGTTATGAGCTCCTACAATGAGCAGTTCTTC. Amino acids: CASSLVMVMSSYNEQFF.

With regard to this clone: Other DNA variants within this sample encode the same CDR3. This chain uses TRBV10-3 with TRBJ1-1; D uncertain. The germline V gene encodes CDR1 ENHRY and CDR2 SYGVKD. Trimming pared 3 bases from V and 1 base from J, leaving 9 bases between. The CDR3 runs 14 residues. The CDR3, as DNA: TGTGCCATCAGTGATTTTGGGAGGAACACTGAAGCTTTCTTT. This codes for CAISDFGRNTEAFF.

The chain joins TRBV27 to TRBJ2-7; D is tentatively TRBD1 or TRBD2 (5 bases each). The CDR3 runs 13 residues. Germline-derived CDR1 and CDR2 are MNHEY and SMNVEV (reference sequence). V lost 2 bases to trimming and J lost 7 bases, with 12 bases between them. The CDR3 spells CASSLRGPWEQYF. The CDR3 DNA is TGTGCCAGCAGTTTAAGGGGACCATGGGAGCAGTACTTC.

V is TRBV15 and J is TRBJ2-1; perhaps TRBD1 as D (6 bases). The ends were cut back, 0 bases at V and 7 bases at J, with 19 bases in the middle. From germline, CDR1 is LNHNV and CDR2 YYDKDF (reference sequence). This CDR3 has 17 amino acids. The DNA for the CDR3 is TGTGCCACCAGCAGAGATCGGACAGCTCGGGCAGGGAATGAGCAGTTCTTC. It encodes CATSRDRTARAGNEQFF.

V gene TRBV11-2 combines with J gene TRBJ2-7; tentatively, D is TRBD2 (6 bases). The germline gives CDR1 SGHAT, CDR2 FQNNGV. V shed 2 bases and J shed 4 bases, with 18 bases lying between them. This CDR3 region has 16 residues. The DNA for the CDR3 is TGTGCCAGCAGCTTAAGTTTCGTGGACTACCCATACGAGCAGTACTTC. This translates into CASSLSFVDYPYEQYF.

The chain couples TRBV6-6 to TRBJ2-7; 10 bases match TRBD2. The CDR3 is made up of 16 amino acids. Germline V CDR1 and CDR2: MNHNY, SVGAGI (reference sequence). J gave up 2 bases and V 5 bases, and 9 bases lay outside the gene matches. CDR3 sequence: CASSPQGLAGAYEQYF. The CDR3 nucleotides read TGTGCCAGCAGTCCCCAGGGCCTAGCGGGAGCCTACGAGCAGTACTTC.

In the case of this clone: An end of the junction does not agree with germline; a read error may underlie this. The rearrangement joins TRBV28 to TRBJ2-7; tentatively, D is TRBD1 (5 bases). This CDR3 region has 14 residues. Germline V lookup: CDR1 MDHEN, CDR2 SYDVKM. The CDR3, as DNA: TGTGCCAGCAGTGCCACAGGAAGCTCCAACGAGCAGTACTTC. Its translation: CASSATGSSNEQYF.

This rearrangement joins TRBV29-1 to TRBJ2-1; 8 bases align to TRBD2. Germline V gene sequence: CDR1 SQVTM, CDR2 ANQGSEA. The J segment lost 7 bases and the V segment lost 7 bases, leaving 18 bases of the junction unmatched. This CDR3 spans 16 amino acids. The CDR3 spells CSALGGVAGRGNEQFF. The CDR3 nucleotides are TGCAGCGCCCTAGGGGGGGTAGCGGGACGCGGTAATGAGCAGTTCTTC.